These T cell receptor beta chains were read from a single sample in a study of a mutant IDH1 vaccine in newly diagnosed glioma. Sequenced by immunoSEQ multiplex PCR; TCRdb stores in-frame clones only, minus some. This sample carries around 60,000 clones, 70% to 90% of them seen once, and the ten largest clones take 4%. For these TCRs, the target antigens are not known. The source was PBMCs, collected from a glioma patient whose treatment included an IDH1 peptide vaccine. These receptor sequences come from a young man with glioma. CDR3s include the opening cysteine and the closing phenylalanine or tryptophan. The order of the fields is clone size, V gene, D gene, J gene, CDR3 DNA, CDR3 protein. The D gene is left open where the match is weak. The size entry is marked missing in some rows and otherwise reads once, few, many or a size class.

.	TRBV2	TRBD2	TRBJ2-1	TGTGCCAGCAAGGGCGGGGGGGATGAGCAGTTCTTC	CASKGGGDEQFF
.	TRBV6-4	TRBD2	TRBJ2-2	TGTGCCAGCAGTACACTAGCGGGGTCCACCGGGGAGCTGTTTTTT	CASSTLAGSTGELFF
.	TRBV7-2	.	TRBJ2-2	TGTGCCAGCAGCAGAAGGGCCAGCGCCGGGGAGCTGTTTTTT	CASSRRASAGELFF
.	TRBV27	TRBD1	TRBJ1-1	TGTGCCAGCAGTTTCGGGACAGGGATCACTGAAGCTTTCTTT	CASSFGTGITEAFF
.	TRBV6-1	.	TRBJ1-5	TGTGCCAGCAGTGAAAAGGGCCGAGGTCAGCCCCAGCATTTT	CASSEKGRGQPQHF
.	TRBV5-1	.	TRBJ2-2	TGCGCCAGCAGCTTGGTATCCGGGGAGCTGTTTTTT	CASSLVSGELFF
.	TRBV19	.	TRBJ2-2	TGTGCCAGTATGCCTTTGGGGGGTGGGGAGCTGTTTTTT	CASMPLGGGELFF
.	TRBV2	.	TRBJ1-6	TGTGCCAGCAAGAGGGAGGGGCGATCCTATAATTCACCCCTCCACTTT	CASKREGRSYNSPLHF
.	TRBV2	TRBD1	TRBJ2-7	TGTGCCAGCAGCACCCAACAGGGGGCTCGACTCTACGAGCAGTACTTC	CASSTQQGARLYEQYF
.	TRBV30	.	TRBJ2-7	TGTGCCTGGAGTGTACTGGGATACGAGCAGTACTTC	CAWSVLGYEQYF
.	TRBV18	.	TRBJ1-6	TGTGCCAGCTCACCCAGGGCCTATAATTCACCCCTCCACTTT	CASSPRAYNSPLHF
.	TRBV5-4	.	TRBJ2-1	TGTGCCAGCAGCGGGGACCCCGGGAGCTCCTACAATGAGCAGTTCTTC	CASSGDPGSSYNEQFF
.	TRBV18	.	TRBJ1-5	TGTGCCAGCTCACCACCATCAGTACTGAGCAATCAGCCCCAGCATTTT	CASSPPSVLSNQPQHF
.	TRBV25-1	.	TRBJ1-2	TGTGCCAGCAGTGAATATATTGGTCCCAGGGAAGAGGGCTACACCTTC	CASSEYIGPREEGYTF
.	TRBV7-2	.	TRBJ2-7	TGTGCCAGCAGCTTAAACTTATTAGCGGAGACCTACGAGCAGTACTTC	CASSLNLLAETYEQYF
once	TRBV19	.	TRBJ1-2	TGTGCCAGTTATAACAGGCGAAGCAGCGGAGACCGGGGCTACACCTTC	CASYNRRSSGDRGYTF
.	TRBV5-4	.	TRBJ2-5	TGTGCCAGCAGCTCCGTCGGACAAGAGACCCAGTACTTC	CASSSVGQETQYF
.	TRBV27	TRBD1	TRBJ2-4	TGTGCCAGCAGTTCTCTACCGGGACAGGGGTATGCAAACATTCAGTACTTC	CASSSLPGQGYANIQYF
.	TRBV30	.	TRBJ1-4	TGTGCCTGGAGTGTACAGGGCCAAAAACTGTTTTTT	CAWSVQGQKLFF
once	TRBV9	.	TRBJ2-7	TGTGCCAGCAGCCAGGGACAACGAGGAGGGGAGCAGTACTTC	CASSQGQRGGEQYF
.	TRBV14	.	TRBJ2-2	TGTGCCAGCAGCCAAGAAAGGACTTCTTTTCTAACTGCGTCTCCCGGGGAGCTGTTTTTT	CASSQERTSFLTASPGELFF
.	TRBV30	.	TRBJ1-6	TGTGCCTGGAGCAGAGGCGGCCGGGACTCCAGCTCCTATAATTCACCCCTCCACTTT	CAWSRGGRDSSSYNSPLHF
.	TRBV6-5	TRBD1	TRBJ1-5	TGTGCCAGCAGGGAGACAGGGGGCAATCAGCCCCAGCATTTT	CASRETGGNQPQHF
.	TRBV28	.	TRBJ1-5	TGTGCCAGCAGCCTTTGGGGGGAAGGCAGCAATCAGCCCCAGCATTTT	CASSLWGEGSNQPQHF
.	TRBV6-1	.	TRBJ1-1	TGTGCCAGCAGTCGGGACGGAAACACTGAAGCTTTCTTT	CASSRDGNTEAFF
.	TRBV11-2	.	TRBJ1-1	TGTGCCAGCAGCTTAGAAGCGGGCAGGGTGAACACTGAAGCTTTCTTT	CASSLEAGRVNTEAFF
.	TRBV4-1	.	TRBJ1-4	TGCGCCAGCAGCCAAGATAGGTTAAGGCGGGGTACTAATGAAAAACTGTTTTTT	CASSQDRLRRGTNEKLFF
.	TRBV5-4	TRBD2	TRBJ2-1	TGTGCCAGCAGCTTGGGAGCGGGGGCTTGGGATGAGCAGTTCTTC	CASSLGAGAWDEQFF
few	TRBV28	.	TRBJ1-5	TGTGCCAGCAGATATAACATCCTTAGCAATCAGCCCCAGCATTTT	CASRYNILSNQPQHF
.	TRBV29-1	TRBD1	TRBJ2-7	TGCAGCGTTAATTTATCAGGGGGAGACGAGCAGTACTTC	CSVNLSGGDEQYF
.	TRBV5-5	.	TRBJ2-7	TGTGCCAGCAGCTTGGCGCGGTCCTCCGAGCAGTACTTC	CASSLARSSEQYF
.	TRBV6-5	.	TRBJ2-3	TGTGCCAGCAGCCCCCCCGCCAGGGGAAGGGATACGCAGTATTTT	CASSPPARGRDTQYF
.	TRBV6-4	.	TRBJ1-1	TGTGCCAGCAGTGAGGGGGCGAGCACTGAAGCTTTCTTT	CASSEGASTEAFF
few	TRBV27	.	TRBJ1-1	TGTGCCAGCAGTTTGTGGAACAGAGGTAAAACTGAAGCTTTCTTT	CASSLWNRGKTEAFF
.	TRBV14	TRBD1	TRBJ1-2	TGTGCCAGCAGCCAAGCGGGACAGATCTATGGCTACACCTTC	CASSQAGQIYGYTF
.	TRBV5-1	TRBD1	TRBJ2-7	TGCGCCAGCAGCTCTTCGACAGGGCCCTACGAGCAGTACTTC	CASSSSTGPYEQYF
once	TRBV27	.	TRBJ2-3	TGTGCCAGCAGTCCCCGGGGAAGGGCCACAGATACGCAGTATTTT	CASSPRGRATDTQYF
.	TRBV7-9	TRBD1	TRBJ1-4	TGTGCCAGCAGCTCCTCCGGGACAGGGATACATAATGAAAAACTGTTTTTT	CASSSSGTGIHNEKLFF
.	TRBV7-8	TRBD2	TRBJ2-6	TGTACCAGCAGCTTAGCAAGCGGGGTATACTCTGGGGCCAACGTCCTGACTTTC	CTSSLASGVYSGANVLTF
.	TRBV18	.	TRBJ1-1	TGTGCCAGCTCACCGGGACTGGTGGGGTACACTGAAGCTTTCTTT	CASSPGLVGYTEAFF
few	TRBV14	.	TRBJ2-1	TGTGCCAGCAGCCAAGGTCATGGTTACAATGAGCAGTTCTTC	CASSQGHGYNEQFF
.	TRBV11-2	.	TRBJ1-1	TGTGCCAGCAGCTTAGGGGCAGGGCTGAACACTGAAGCTTTCTTT	CASSLGAGLNTEAFF
.	TRBV10-1	TRBD1	TRBJ1-6	TGCGCCAGCAGTGAGTACAGGGGATCACCCCTCCACTTT	CASSEYRGSPLHF
.	TRBV6-5	.	TRBJ1-4	TGTGCCAGCAGTGAGTCCATTACAGATGAAAAACTGTTTTTT	CASSESITDEKLFF
.	TRBV5-5	.	TRBJ2-3	TGTGCCAGCAGCCAGGACACAGATACGCAGTATTTT	CASSQDTDTQYF
.	TRBV19	.	TRBJ1-2	TGTGCCTCTAAAGCGCGGGCGAGGGGCGCCGGACGTTATGGCTACACCTTC	CASKARARGAGRYGYTF
.	TRBV6-1	TRBD1	TRBJ2-5	TGTGCCAGCAGCCTCAACAGGGGCCGTGAGACCCAGTACTTC	CASSLNRGRETQYF
few	TRBV6-1	.	TRBJ1-1	TGTGCCAGCATCTATAGGGCCCTCTCGTCCTATGAAGCTTTCTTT	CASIYRALSSYEAFF
.	TRBV5-4	TRBD1	TRBJ1-3	TGTGCCAGCAGCTTTGGTTTGGACAGGACCTCTGGAAACACCATATATTTT	CASSFGLDRTSGNTIYF
once	TRBV4-1	.	TRBJ1-4	TGCGCCAGCAGCCAACTGTATGGCACTGGTGAAAAACTGTTTTTT	CASSQLYGTGEKLFF
.	TRBV13	TRBD2	TRBJ2-7	TGTGCCAGCAGCTCCAGCGGGGGGGCATTAGGCGAGCAGTACTTC	CASSSSGGALGEQYF
.	TRBV18	.	TRBJ2-3	TGTGCCAGCTCACGGGGTTCTGGGACGGATACGCAGTATTTT	CASSRGSGTDTQYF
.	TRBV10-3	TRBD2	TRBJ2-7	TGTGCCATCAGTCGGACTAGCGGAGTCTACGAGCAGTACTTC	CAISRTSGVYEQYF
.	TRBV14	.	TRBJ1-2	TGTGCCAGCAGCCAAGACTGGGGGAGAGGGAACTATGGCTACACCTTC	CASSQDWGRGNYGYTF
.	TRBV30	.	TRBJ2-7	TGTGCCTGGAGTGTACGTCTATTATCGGCGGATAGCTCCTACGAGCAGTACTTC	CAWSVRLLSADSSYEQYF
.	TRBV27	.	TRBJ2-4	TGTGCCAGCAGTACATTACAGGGCCCAGCCAAAAACATTCAGTACTTC	CASSTLQGPAKNIQYF
few	TRBV2	TRBD1	TRBJ1-1	TGTGCCAGCAGCTTCGACAGGGACACTGAAGCTTTCTTT	CASSFDRDTEAFF
.	TRBV18	.	TRBJ2-5	TGTGCCAGCTCACCAGGGCTGGGAGAGACCCAGTACTTC	CASSPGLGETQYF
.	TRBV19	.	TRBJ1-4	TGTGCCAGTAGCGATAATGAAAAACTGTTTTTT	CASSDNEKLFF